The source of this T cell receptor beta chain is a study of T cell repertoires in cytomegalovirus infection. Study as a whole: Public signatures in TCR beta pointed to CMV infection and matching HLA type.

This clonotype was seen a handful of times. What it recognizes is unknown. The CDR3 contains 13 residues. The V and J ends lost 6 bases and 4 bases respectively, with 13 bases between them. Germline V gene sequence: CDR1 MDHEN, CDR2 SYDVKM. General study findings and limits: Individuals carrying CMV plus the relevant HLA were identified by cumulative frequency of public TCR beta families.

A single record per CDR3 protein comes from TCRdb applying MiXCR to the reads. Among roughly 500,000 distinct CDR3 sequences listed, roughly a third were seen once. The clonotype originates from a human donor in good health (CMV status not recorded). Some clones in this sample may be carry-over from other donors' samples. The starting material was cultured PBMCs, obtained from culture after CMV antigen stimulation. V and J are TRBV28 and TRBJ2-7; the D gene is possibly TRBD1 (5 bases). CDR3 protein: CASRINQGYEQYF. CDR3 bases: TGTGCCAGCAGGATTAACCAGGGTTACGAGCAGTACTTC.